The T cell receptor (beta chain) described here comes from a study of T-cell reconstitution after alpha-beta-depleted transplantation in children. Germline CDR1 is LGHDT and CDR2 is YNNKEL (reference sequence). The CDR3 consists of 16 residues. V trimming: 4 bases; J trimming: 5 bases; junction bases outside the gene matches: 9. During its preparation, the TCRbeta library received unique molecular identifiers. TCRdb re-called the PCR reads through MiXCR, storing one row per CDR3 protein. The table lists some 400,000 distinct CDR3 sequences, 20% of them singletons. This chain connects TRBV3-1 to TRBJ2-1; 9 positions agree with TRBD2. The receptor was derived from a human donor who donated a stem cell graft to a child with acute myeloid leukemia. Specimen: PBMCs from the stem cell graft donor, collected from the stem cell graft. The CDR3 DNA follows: TGTGCCAGCAGCCTTCCCTTGGGGACTAGCAACAATGAGCAGTTCTTC. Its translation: CASSLPLGTSNNEQFF.